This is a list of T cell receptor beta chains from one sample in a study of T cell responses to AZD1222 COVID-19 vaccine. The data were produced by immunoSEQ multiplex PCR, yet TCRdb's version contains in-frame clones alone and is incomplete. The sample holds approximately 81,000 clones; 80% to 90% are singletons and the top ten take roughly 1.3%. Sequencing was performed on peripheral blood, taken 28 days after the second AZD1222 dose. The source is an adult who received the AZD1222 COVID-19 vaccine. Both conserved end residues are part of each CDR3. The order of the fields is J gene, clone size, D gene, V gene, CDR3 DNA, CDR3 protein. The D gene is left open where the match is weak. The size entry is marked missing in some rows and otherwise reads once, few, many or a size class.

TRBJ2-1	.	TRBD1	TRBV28	TGTGCCAGCAGTTCGGGACAGTTAGGGGGCAATGAGCAGTTCTTC	CASSSGQLGGNEQFF
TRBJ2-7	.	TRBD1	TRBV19	TGTGCCAGTAGTACCGGGACAGGGGGCGCGGGCGAGCAGTACTTC	CASSTGTGGAGEQYF
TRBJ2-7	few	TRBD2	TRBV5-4	TGTGCCAGCAGTTCCCACCGGCTAGCGGTTACCTACGAGCAGTACTTC	CASSSHRLAVTYEQYF
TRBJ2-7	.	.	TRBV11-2	TGTGCCAGCAGCTCCGCGGGGCTTATGTACGAGCAGTACTTC	CASSSAGLMYEQYF
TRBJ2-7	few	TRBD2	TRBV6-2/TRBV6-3	TGTGCCAGCAGCGAACCGGGACTAGGGGCCTACGAGCAGTACTTC	CASSEPGLGAYEQYF
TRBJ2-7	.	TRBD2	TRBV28	TGTGCCAGCAGCTCTAGTACTAGCGGGATTCTCTACGAGCAGTACTTC	CASSSSTSGILYEQYF
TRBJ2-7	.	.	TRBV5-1	TGCGCCAGCAGCTTGCGGGAGCACTCCTACGAGCAGTACTTC	CASSLREHSYEQYF
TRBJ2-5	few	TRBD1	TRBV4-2	TGTGCCAGCAGCCAAGATGTAACAGGGGAAGAGACCCAGTACTTC	CASSQDVTGEETQYF
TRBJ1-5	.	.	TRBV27	TGTGCCAGCAGTTTAACAGGGCAATCGTTAAATCAGCCCCAGCATTTT	CASSLTGQSLNQPQHF
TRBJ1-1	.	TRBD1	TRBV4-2	TGTGCCAGCAGCCAAACAGGGGAAGTGAACACTGAAGCTTTCTTT	CASSQTGEVNTEAFF
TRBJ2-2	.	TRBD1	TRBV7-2	TGTGCCAGCAGTTTCCAGGGGGCAAACACCGGGGAGCTGTTTTTT	CASSFQGANTGELFF
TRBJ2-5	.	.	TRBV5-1	TGCGCCAGCAGCTTGGCTATGAGGGGCCAAGAGACCCAGTACTTC	CASSLAMRGQETQYF
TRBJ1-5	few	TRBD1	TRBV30	TGTGCCTGGAGGGGACAGGGGAATCAGCCCCAGCATTTT	CAWRGQGNQPQHF
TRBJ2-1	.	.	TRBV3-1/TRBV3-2	TGTGCCAGCAGCCCGCGAGTTGGGGATGAGCAGTTCTTC	CASSPRVGDEQFF
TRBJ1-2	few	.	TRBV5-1	TGCGCCAGCAGCTATGACGGCGGGGCCTATGGCTACACCTTC	CASSYDGGAYGYTF
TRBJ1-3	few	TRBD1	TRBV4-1	TGCGCCAGCAGCCAAGATCTCAGGGGGCCAATCTCGAGCTCTGGAAACACCATATATTTT	CASSQDLRGPISSSGNTIYF
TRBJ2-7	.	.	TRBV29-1	TGCAGCGTGGGGCGGGTGGGGGAACCTTCCTACGAGCAGTACTTC	CSVGRVGEPSYEQYF
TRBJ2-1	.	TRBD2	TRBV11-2	TGTGCCAGCAGCTCGTTGACTAGCGGGAGCAATGAGCAGTTCTTC	CASSSLTSGSNEQFF
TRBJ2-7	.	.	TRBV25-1	TGTGCCAGCTCCCCCAGGTTTAGCTCCTACGAGCAGTACTTC	CASSPRFSSYEQYF
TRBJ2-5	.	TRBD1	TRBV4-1	TGCGCCAGCAGCCAAGAGGGACAGGGGTACCAAGAGACCCAGTACTTC	CASSQEGQGYQETQYF
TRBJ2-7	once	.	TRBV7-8	TGTGCCAGCAGCTCCCCGCAAGAGGGGGGCTACGAGCAGTACTTC	CASSSPQEGGYEQYF
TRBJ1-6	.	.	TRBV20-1	TGCAGTGCAGCCGGGCCACGGGCCCTCCACTTT	CSAAGPRALHF
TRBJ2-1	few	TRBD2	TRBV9	TGTGCCAGCAGCGTCAGCGGGAGCAGAGATGAGCAGTTCTTC	CASSVSGSRDEQFF
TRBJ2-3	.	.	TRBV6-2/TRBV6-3	TGTGCCAGCAGTCCGCGACTAGGGGGAGATACGCAGTATTTT	CASSPRLGGDTQYF
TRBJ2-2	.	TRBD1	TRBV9	TGTGCCAGCAGCGCCCAGGGGGCGTACGGGGAGCTGTTTTTT	CASSAQGAYGELFF
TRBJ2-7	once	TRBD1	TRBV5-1	TGCGCCAGCAGCTTGGTCACGCCGGGACAGGGGCACGAGCAGTACTTC	CASSLVTPGQGHEQYF
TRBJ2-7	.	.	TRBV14	TGTGCCAGCAGCCCCAGGGGAAACGAGCAGTACTTC	CASSPRGNEQYF
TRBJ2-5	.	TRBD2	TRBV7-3	TGTGCCAGCAGCTCTCCGGGACTAGCGGGTTCTGGTGAGACCCAGTACTTC	CASSSPGLAGSGETQYF
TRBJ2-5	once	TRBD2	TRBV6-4	TGTGCCAGCAGCCTCTACGGGAGGGCCGGGGAGACCCAGTACTTC	CASSLYGRAGETQYF
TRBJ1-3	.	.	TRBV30	TGTGCCTGGAGTGTACCGGGAGTAATCTCTGGAAACACCATATATTTT	CAWSVPGVISGNTIYF
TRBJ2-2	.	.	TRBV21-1	TGTGCCAGCAGCAGAGACTCCCCGCGGGGATGGGTTTCCCTCAGATCCACCGGGGAGCTGTTTTTT	CASSRDSPRGWVSLRSTGELFF
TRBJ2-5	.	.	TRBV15	TGTGCCACCAGCAGCCCCTGGACCCAGTACTTC	CATSSPWTQYF
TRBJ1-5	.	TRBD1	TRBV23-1	TGCGCCAGCAGTCATGGACAGGGCTCCCAGCCCCAGCATTTT	CASSHGQGSQPQHF
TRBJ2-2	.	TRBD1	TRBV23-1	TGCGCCAGCAGTCAATCGGAAGGGACAGGGTTGAACGGGGAGCTGTTTTTT	CASSQSEGTGLNGELFF
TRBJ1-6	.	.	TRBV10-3	TGTGCCATCAGGTGGTCACCCCTCCACTTT	CAIRWSPLHF
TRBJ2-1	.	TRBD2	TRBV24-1	TGTGCCACCAGTGAACTAGCGGGAGGAGTGGGGAATGAGCAGTTCTTC	CATSELAGGVGNEQFF
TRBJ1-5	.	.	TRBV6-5	TGTGCCAGCAGCCGGGTCCCCAGAAGCAATCAGCCCCAGCATTTT	CASSRVPRSNQPQHF
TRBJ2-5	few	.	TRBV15	TGTGCCACCAGCAGAGATACCGCAGAGACCCAGTACTTC	CATSRDTAETQYF
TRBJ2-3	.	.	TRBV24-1	TGTGCCACCAGTGATTTGAAGCTAGCTGAAGGCACAGATACGCAGTATTTT	CATSDLKLAEGTDTQYF
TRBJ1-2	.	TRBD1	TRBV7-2	TGTGCCAGCAGCTCCTCAGGGGGAACCTATGGCTACACCTTC	CASSSSGGTYGYTF
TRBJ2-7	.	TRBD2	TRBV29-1	TGCAGCGTTGGCCCCGGGACTAGCGGGAGGAGAGTCTCCTACGAGCAGTACTTC	CSVGPGTSGRRVSYEQYF
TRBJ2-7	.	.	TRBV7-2	TGTGCCAGCAGCTTAGAAGCAGGGAGCTCCTACGAGCAGTACTTC	CASSLEAGSSYEQYF